This T cell receptor beta chain was recorded in a study of cytomegalovirus exposure and HLA in healthy donors. From germline, CDR1 is DFQATT and CDR2 SNEGSKA (reference sequence). Trimming stripped 5 bases from V and 7 bases from J, with 11 bases between. The CDR3 sequence is 11 residues long. The PCR ran on 60 Vbeta and 13 Jbeta primers. The assay was immunoSEQ multiplex PCR, and TCRdb's table has in-frame clones only and misses some. Among 190,000 or so clones listed, around 86% were seen once. The chain has TRBV20-1 and TRBJ1-2; tentatively, D is TRBD1 (6 bases). The sequence was obtained from a man aged 45-65 years in good health and CMV-seronegative. The sample was PBMCs. CDR3: CSAPGVGGYTF. The CDR3 nucleotides are TGCAGTGCTCCAGGGGTAGGTGGCTACACCTTC.